One sample yielded the 17 T cell receptor beta chains listed below, sequenced in a study of cytomegalovirus exposure and HLA in healthy donors. Assay used: immunoSEQ multiplex PCR; TCRdb lists only in-frame clones, some missing. This table has about 150,000 clones, 70% to 90% appearing once. The specimen sequenced was PBMCs. The receptors come from a man aged 18 to 35 in good health and CMV-seropositive.

This chain links TRBV29-1 with TRBJ2-7; 7 positions match TRBD1. Germline CDR1 SQVTM, CDR2 ANQGSEA. This CDR3 has 13 residues. V was pared by 6 bases and J by 2 bases, with 7 bases of the junction left unmatched. The CDR3 here is CSVTYRGTYEQYF. The CDR3 coding sequence is TGCAGCGTAACCTACAGGGGAACCTACGAGCAGTACTTC.

The genes are TRBV7-2 and TRBJ2-7; a weak D match, TRBD2 (5 bases). Germline loops: CDR1 SGHTA, CDR2 FQGNSA. The CDR3 is made up of 15 amino acids. V was shortened by 0 bases and J by 4 bases, with 13 bases between the two germline ends. Written as DNA, the CDR3 is TGTGCCAGCAGCTTAGCGGCAGCCACGGGATACGAGCAGTACTTC. It codes for CASSLAAATGYEQYF.

The J gene is TRBJ2-3, the V gene TRBV5-1; 7 bases line up with TRBD1. Germline CDR1 reads SGHRS; CDR2 reads YFSETQ. This CDR3 is 15 amino acids long. Trimming removed 8 bases from V and 0 bases from J; junction bases left unmatched: 9. CDR3 nucleotides: TGCGCCAGTCTCCCAGGGGGAACTAGCACAGATACGCAGTATTTT. This translates into CASLPGGTSTDTQYF. Full variable domain (rest looked up from reference TRBV5-1 and TRBJ2-3): KAGVTQTPRYLIKTRGQQVTLSCSPISGHRSVSWYQQTPGQGLQFLFEYFSETQRNKGNFPGRFSGRQFSNSRSEMNVSTLELGDSALYLCASLPGGTSTDTQYFGPGTRLTVL.

The V gene is TRBV9, the J gene TRBJ2-1; possible D gene TRBD2, 6 bases. Trimming took 4 bases from V and 8 from J, leaving 22 bases between them. Germline-derived CDR1 and CDR2 are SGDLS and YYNGEE. This CDR3 comprises 16 residues. CDR3 in amino acids: CASSNAFTVGEDEQFF. CDR3 in DNA: TGTGCCAGCAGCAATGCCTTTACCGTCGGGGAGGATGAGCAGTTCTTC.

The CDR3: CASSELQGMNTEAFF. The CDR3 DNA follows: TGTGCCAGCTCAGAACTACAGGGGATGAACACTGAAGCTTTCTTT. The rearrangement joins TRBV18 to TRBJ1-1, with 7 bases identical to TRBD1. The germline V gene encodes CDR1 KGHSH and CDR2 LQKENI. This CDR3 spans 15 amino acids. Trimming cost V 5 bases and J 0 bases; bases outside gene matches: 6. The entire variable domain, with the rest obtained from reference TRBV18 and TRBJ1-1, is as follows: NAGVMQNPRHLVRRRGQEARLRCSPMKGHSHVYWYRQLPEEGLKFMVYLQKENIIDESGMPKERFSAEFPKEGPSILRIQQVVRGDSAAYFCASSELQGMNTEAFFGQGTRLTVV.

The V call is TRBV7-9, the J call TRBJ1-1; D is uncertain. Germline values: CDR1 SEHNR, CDR2 FQNEAQ (reference sequence). V lost 5 bases, J lost 0 bases, and 10 bases lay in between. The CDR3 spans 14 residues. Written as DNA, the CDR3 is TGTGCCAGCAGCGAAACCGGGATGAACACTGAAGCTTTCTTT. Its translation: CASSETGMNTEAFF.

The genes are TRBV7-3 and TRBJ2-7, with 7 nucleotides matching TRBD2. With 3 bases clipped from V and 6 bases from J, the junction kept 5 bases outside the gene matches. The CDR3 runs to 13 residues. Germline assignment: CDR1 SGHTA and CDR2 FQGTGA. The DNA for the CDR3 is TGTGCCAGCAGCTTCAGCGGGACCTCCGAGCAGTACTTC. It yields the protein CASSFSGTSEQYF.

This clone was seen just once. The CDR3 nucleotides are TGTGCCAGCAGCTTGGTAGGAGGGGATAGCAATCAGCCCCAGCATTTT. Translation gives CASSLVGGDSNQPQHF. The rearrangement joins TRBV5-6 to TRBJ1-5; D may be TRBD1 (5 bases). V lost 0 bases and J 0 bases, leaving 10 bases between the germline ends. The CDR3 extends over 16 amino acids. Germline V lookup: CDR1 SGHDT, CDR2 YYEEEE.

This chain links TRBV5-1 with TRBJ2-3; 8 bases map to TRBD1. After removal of 0 bases from V and 1 base from J, the junction contained 4 bases not matched to a gene. CDR1 and CDR2 (germline): SGHRS, YFSETQ. The CDR3 has 16 residues. The CDR3 reads CASSLVQGVRTDTQYF. CDR3 DNA: TGCGCCAGCAGCTTGGTACAGGGGGTGCGCACAGATACGCAGTATTTT.

The chain uses TRBV10-3 and TRBJ2-7, with TRBD1 identical over 9 bases. The germline V gene encodes CDR1 ENHRY and CDR2 SYGVKD. This CDR3 region has 15 residues. The V segment lost 7 bases and the J segment 2 bases; nucleotides outside the gene matches: 9. The DNA for the CDR3 is TGTGCCATCAAAAAAACCGGGACAGGGACCTACGAGCAGTACTTC. It translates to CAIKKTGTGTYEQYF.

The J gene is TRBJ2-1, the V gene TRBV30; 11 nucleotides line up with TRBD1. The germline gives CDR1 GTSNPN, CDR2 SVGIG (reference sequence). Germline trimming cut 4 bases from V and 6 bases from J; bases unmatched to any gene: 5. This CDR3 is built from 14 residues. The DNA of the CDR3 is TGTGCCTGGACCGAGGGACAGGGGGTCAATGAGCAGTTCTTC. Protein sequence: CAWTEGQGVNEQFF.

The CDR3 loop reads CASSQEGARRDTQYF. CDR3 bases: TGCGCCAGCAGCCAAGAGGGGGCTAGAAGAGATACGCAGTATTTT. The rearrangement joins TRBV4-3 to TRBJ2-3; a possible D gene is TRBD1 (6 bases). Germline V gives CDR1 LGHNA, CDR2 YSLEER. V was trimmed by 0 bases and J by 5 bases, leaving 12 bases between them. This CDR3 has 15 amino acids.

The chain combines TRBV11-2 with TRBJ2-3, with 13 bases matching TRBD2. Germline V lookup: CDR1 SGHAT, CDR2 FQNNGV. The J segment lost 4 bases and the V segment lost 5 bases, leaving 3 bases of the junction unmatched. CDR3 length equals 15 residues. Here the CDR3 reads CASSGGLAGPDTQYF. CDR3 coding DNA: TGTGCCAGCAGCGGGGGACTAGCGGGACCAGATACGCAGTATTTT.

This clone has just a few counts. This chain joins TRBV14 and TRBJ1-2; D not resolved. The V and J ends lost 2 bases and 2 bases respectively, with 18 bases between them. The germline V gene encodes CDR1 SGHDN and CDR2 FVKESK. The CDR3 has 17 residues. CDR3: CASSQRWVGDSNYGYTF. The CDR3 nucleotides read TGTGCCAGCAGCCAAAGATGGGTTGGAGACTCAAACTATGGCTACACCTTC.

V is TRBV19 and J is TRBJ1-1; TRBD1 matches 10 bases. Germline V lookup: CDR1 LNHDA, CDR2 SQIVND (reference sequence). The V and J ends lost 6 bases and 4 bases, in that order; junction bases with no gene match: 8. The CDR3 extends over 15 amino acids. CDR3 nucleotides: TGTGCCAGTAGCGACATGGACAGGGGGGGCACTGAAGCTTTCTTT. This encodes CASSDMDRGGTEAFF. Looking up the rest from reference TRBV19 and TRBJ1-1 gives the full variable domain: DGGITQSPKYLFRKEGQNVTLSCEQNLNHDAMYWYRQDPGQGLRLIYYSQIVNDFQKGDIAEGYSVSREKKESFPLTVTSAQKNPTAFYLCASSDMDRGGTEAFFGQGTRLTVV.

V and J are TRBV14 and TRBJ1-5, with D unresolved. Trimming removed 6 bases from V and 6 bases from J, with 21 bases in between. There are 16 residues in the CDR3. Germline V CDR1 and CDR2: SGHDN, FVKESK. For the CDR3, the DNA is TGTGCCAGCAGACAAAAGTCACAGAATAAGACTCAGCCCCAGCATTTT. Translating it yields CASRQKSQNKTQPQHF. The full variable domain, completed using reference TRBV14 and TRBJ1-5, is EAGVTQFPSHSVIEKGQTVTLRCDPISGHDNLYWYRRVMGKEIKFLLHFVKESKQDESGMPNNRFLAERTGGTYSTLKVQPAELEDSGVYFCASRQKSQNKTQPQHFGDGTRLSIL.

The rearrangement joins TRBV15 to TRBJ2-7; D not resolved. This CDR3 comprises 13 residues. Trimming shortened V by 0 bases and J by 0 bases, and 3 bases separated the two germline ends. Germline values: CDR1 LNHNV, CDR2 YYDKDF (reference sequence). CDR3 nucleotides: TGTGCCACCAGCAGAGATAGCTCCTACGAGCAGTACTTC. Translating it yields CATSRDSSYEQYF. Supplemented by reference TRBV15 and TRBJ2-7, the full variable domain reads DAMVIQNPRYQVTQFGKPVTLSCSQTLNHNVMYWYQQKSSQAPKLLFHYYDKDFNNEADTPDNFQSRRPNTSFCFLDIRSPGLGDTAMYLCATSRDSSYEQYFGPGTRLTVT.